These T cell receptor beta chains were read from a single sample in a study of OX40 agonist ivuxolimab in advanced cancers. Profiling relied on immunoSEQ multiplex PCR, and the TCRdb table lists in-frame clones only, not all of them. The top ten hold about 0.4% of the sample, which has roughly 75,000 clones, about 92% seen once. This specimen consisted of CD4+ or CD8+ T cells sorted from blood, obtained in a trial of the OX40 agonist ivuxolimab. Every receptor here comes from an adult with an advanced solid tumor such as melanoma, head and neck, liver or kidney cancer. CDR3s leave out the opening cysteine and the closing phenylalanine or tryptophan.

CDR3aa,v_gene
ASSLGGTGSTGELF,TRBV5-1
ASSLEQGSGF,TRBV2
ASRGLLTKAF,TRBV10-1
ASSPNLRGTGELF,TRBV28
ASSLGGNGVHNEQF,TRBV5-1
ASSFQRGSSYNEQF,TRBV28
ASGPSYGGPTVEAF,TRBV12-5
ASRYQETQY,TRBV2
ASSDDRTDTQY,TRBV19
ASSIDLDTEAF,TRBV19
ASSLIPRTQPVTVAF,TRBV5-1
ATVANTEAF,TRBV30
ASSRQGYYEQY,TRBV6-6
ASRSGTANTEAF,TRBV5-1
ASRDREQY,TRBV6-1
AWSVGSYEQY,TRBV30
ASSLVGGYQETQY,TRBV4-2
ASSSTSGSTDTQY,TRBV5-4
ASSGTSGGEQF,TRBV18
ASSVRQGDYGYT,TRBV7-2
ASSLGGGGFDNYGYT,TRBV7-9
ASSSWTKETQY,TRBV5-4
ASSFGGPSPLH,TRBV28
AISEFMGQGLQGTNTEAF,TRBV10-3
ASSMGGGVVLNSPLH,TRBV19
ASSEGGNYGYT,TRBV18
ASSYSMRESYEQY,TRBV6-5
ASSPQDNEQF,TRBV5-4
ASSQVGRIPYEQY,TRBV4-3